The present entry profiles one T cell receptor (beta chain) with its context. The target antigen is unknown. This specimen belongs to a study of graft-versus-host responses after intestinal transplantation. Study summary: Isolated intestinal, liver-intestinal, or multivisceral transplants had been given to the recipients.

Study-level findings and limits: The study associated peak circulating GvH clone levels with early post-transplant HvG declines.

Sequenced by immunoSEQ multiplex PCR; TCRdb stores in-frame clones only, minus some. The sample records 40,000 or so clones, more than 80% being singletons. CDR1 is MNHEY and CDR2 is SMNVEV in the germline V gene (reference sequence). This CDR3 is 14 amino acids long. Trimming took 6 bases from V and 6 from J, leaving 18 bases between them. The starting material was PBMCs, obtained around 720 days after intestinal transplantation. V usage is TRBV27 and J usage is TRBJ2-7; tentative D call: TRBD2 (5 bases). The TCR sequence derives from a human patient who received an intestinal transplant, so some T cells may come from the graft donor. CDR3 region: CASSTDPGRIEQYF. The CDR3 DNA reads TGTGCCAGCAGCACGGACCCGGGGAGAATCGAGCAGTACTTC.